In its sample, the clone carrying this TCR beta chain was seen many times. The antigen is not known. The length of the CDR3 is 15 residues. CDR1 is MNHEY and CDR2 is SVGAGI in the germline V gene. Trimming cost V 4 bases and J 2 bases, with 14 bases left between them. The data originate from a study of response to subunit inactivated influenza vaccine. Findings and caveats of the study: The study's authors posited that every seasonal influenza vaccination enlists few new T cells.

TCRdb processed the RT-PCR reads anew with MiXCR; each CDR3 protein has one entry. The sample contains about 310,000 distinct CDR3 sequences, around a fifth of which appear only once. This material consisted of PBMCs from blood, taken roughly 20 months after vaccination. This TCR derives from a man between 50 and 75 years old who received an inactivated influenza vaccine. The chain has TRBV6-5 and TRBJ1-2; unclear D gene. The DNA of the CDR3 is TGTGCCAGCAGTTCAACCCGGGCCGCAAACTATGGCTACACCTTC. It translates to CASSSTRAANYGYTF.